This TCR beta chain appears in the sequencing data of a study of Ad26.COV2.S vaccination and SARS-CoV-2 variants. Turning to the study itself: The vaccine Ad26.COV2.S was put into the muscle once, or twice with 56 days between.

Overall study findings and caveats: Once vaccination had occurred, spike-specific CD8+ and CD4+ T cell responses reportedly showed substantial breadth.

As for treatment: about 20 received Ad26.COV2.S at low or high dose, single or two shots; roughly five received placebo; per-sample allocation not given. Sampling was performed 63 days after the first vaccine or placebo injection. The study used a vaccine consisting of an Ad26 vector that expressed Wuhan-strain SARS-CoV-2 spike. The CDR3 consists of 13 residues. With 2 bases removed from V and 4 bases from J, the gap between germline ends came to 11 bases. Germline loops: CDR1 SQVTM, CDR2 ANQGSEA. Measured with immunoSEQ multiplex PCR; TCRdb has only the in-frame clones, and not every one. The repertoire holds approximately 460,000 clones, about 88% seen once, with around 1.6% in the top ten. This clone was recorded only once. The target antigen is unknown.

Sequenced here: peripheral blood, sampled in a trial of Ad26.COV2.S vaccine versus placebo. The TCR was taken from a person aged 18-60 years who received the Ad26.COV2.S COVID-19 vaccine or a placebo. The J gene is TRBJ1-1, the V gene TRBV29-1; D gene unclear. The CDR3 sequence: CSVELDLGTEAFF. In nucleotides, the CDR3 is TGCAGCGTTGAATTAGACCTGGGCACTGAAGCTTTCTTT.